These T cell receptor beta chains were read from a single sample in a study of T cell responses to AZD1222 COVID-19 vaccine. Sequencing used immunoSEQ multiplex PCR; TCRdb keeps in-frame clones, though not all of them. The table shows about 100,000 clones, with about 87% occurring only once. The source material was peripheral blood, sampled on day 0 of AZD1222 vaccination. The receptors stem from an adult in good health. The CDR3 runs from the conserved cysteine through the conserved F or W. The D gene is left open where the match is weak. The listing skips clone size in some rows; elsewhere it reads once, few, many or a size class.

j_gene: TRBJ1-2; v_gene: TRBV28; d_gene: -; abundance: -; CDR3aa: CASSTSGFGYTF; CDR3nt: TGTGCCAGCAGTACTTCAGGGTTCGGCTACACCTTC
j_gene: TRBJ1-1; v_gene: TRBV18; d_gene: TRBD1; abundance: -; CDR3aa: CASSPDRQGPSTEAFF; CDR3nt: TGTGCCAGCTCACCAGACCGACAGGGACCGAGCACTGAAGCTTTCTTT
j_gene: TRBJ1-1; v_gene: TRBV11-2; d_gene: -; abundance: -; CDR3aa: CASSSQRGGNTEAFF; CDR3nt: TGTGCCAGCAGCTCGCAACGCGGGGGGAACACTGAAGCTTTCTTT
j_gene: TRBJ1-1; v_gene: TRBV5-1; d_gene: -; abundance: -; CDR3aa: CASSLEGGAEAFF; CDR3nt: TGCGCCAGCAGCTTGGAGGGTGGCGCTGAAGCTTTCTTT
j_gene: TRBJ2-3; v_gene: TRBV5-4; d_gene: TRBD2; abundance: -; CDR3aa: CASSLARGGPDTQYF; CDR3nt: TGTGCCAGCAGCTTGGCCCGGGGGGGGCCTGATACGCAGTATTTT
j_gene: TRBJ2-2; v_gene: TRBV7-3; d_gene: -; abundance: few; CDR3aa: CASSLSGGTGTNTGELFF; CDR3nt: TGTGCCAGCAGCTTATCGGGAGGGACAGGGACTAACACCGGGGAGCTGTTTTTT
j_gene: TRBJ2-1; v_gene: TRBV5-1; d_gene: -; abundance: -; CDR3aa: CASSLGAGVYNEQFF; CDR3nt: TGCGCCAGCAGCTTGGGGGCAGGAGTTTACAATGAGCAGTTCTTC
j_gene: TRBJ1-5; v_gene: TRBV18; d_gene: TRBD1; abundance: many; CDR3aa: CASSLHQGVDQPQHF; CDR3nt: TGTGCCAGCTCTCTACACCAGGGGGTGGATCAGCCCCAGCATTTT
j_gene: TRBJ1-2; v_gene: TRBV7-3; d_gene: TRBD1; abundance: -; CDR3aa: CASSHTVTGKGYTF; CDR3nt: TGTGCCAGCAGCCATACCGTGACAGGGAAAGGCTACACCTTC
j_gene: TRBJ1-5; v_gene: TRBV7-9; d_gene: -; abundance: -; CDR3aa: CASSLGGNNQPQHF; CDR3nt: TGTGCCAGCAGCTTGGGAGGGAACAATCAGCCCCAGCATTTT
j_gene: TRBJ2-5; v_gene: TRBV5-8; d_gene: -; abundance: -; CDR3aa: CASSWGFETQYF; CDR3nt: TGTGCCAGCAGCTGGGGTTTTGAGACCCAGTACTTC
j_gene: TRBJ2-7; v_gene: TRBV6-5; d_gene: -; abundance: -; CDR3aa: CASRRVGYEQYF; CDR3nt: TGTGCCAGCAGGCGGGTCGGCTACGAGCAGTACTTC
j_gene: TRBJ1-6; v_gene: TRBV6-5; d_gene: TRBD1; abundance: once; CDR3aa: CASRKSDRLSPLHF; CDR3nt: TGTGCCAGCAGAAAATCGGACAGGTTATCACCCCTCCACTTT
j_gene: TRBJ1-5; v_gene: TRBV19; d_gene: -; abundance: -; CDR3aa: CASSIRQGYNQPQHF; CDR3nt: TGTGCCAGTAGTATCAGGCAGGGTTACAATCAGCCCCAGCATTTT
j_gene: TRBJ1-1; v_gene: TRBV12-3/TRBV12-4; d_gene: -; abundance: -; CDR3aa: CASSPETGPEAFF; CDR3nt: TGTGCCAGCAGTCCGGAGACGGGGCCTGAAGCTTTCTTT
j_gene: TRBJ2-5; v_gene: TRBV5-1; d_gene: -; abundance: -; CDR3aa: CASSFPGRSGDQETQYF; CDR3nt: TGCGCCAGCAGCTTCCCAGGTCGGTCAGGTGATCAAGAGACCCAGTACTTC
j_gene: TRBJ2-7; v_gene: TRBV29-1; d_gene: TRBD2; abundance: -; CDR3aa: CSVLTSSGGTYEQYF; CDR3nt: TGCAGCGTCTTAACCTCTAGCGGGGGGACCTACGAGCAGTACTTC